Shown below are 3 T cell receptor beta chains from a single sample sequenced in a study of cytotoxic CD8 clonotypes in ibrutinib-treated CLL. This table comes from immunoSEQ multiplex PCR, and its TCRdb copy is limited to in-frame clones, with some not included. Of tens of thousands of clones listed, 49% are singletons. The sample here was PBMCs, taken before ibrutinib treatment. These TCRs come from a human donor with chronic lymphocytic leukemia.

This clone was seen a handful of times. V gene TRBV5-1 combines with J gene TRBJ2-5, with D possibly TRBD2 on 6 matching bases. Germline CDR1 and CDR2: SGHRS and YFSETQ. This CDR3 spans 16 amino acids. V lost 3 bases and J 2 bases, leaving 17 bases between the germline ends. The CDR3 region has the DNA TGCGCCAGCAGCTCCGGGGGTGGCAGAAATCAAGAGACCCAGTACTTC. Its translation: CASSSGGGRNQETQYF.

The chain carries TRBV5-1 and TRBJ1-1; TRBD1 aligns across 9 bases. This CDR3 has 13 residues. CDR1 SGHRS and CDR2 YFSETQ come from the germline V gene. The trim removed 4 bases at V and 3 bases at J, leaving 1 base unmatched. In DNA form, the CDR3 reads TGCGCCAGCAGCAGGGACAGGGACACTGAAGCTTTCTTT. Protein sequence: CASSRDRDTEAFF.

This clone showed up just a few times. The rearrangement links TRBV9 to TRBJ2-5; D possibly corresponds to TRBD1 (6 bases). The length of the CDR3 is 15 residues. Deletions cut 3 bases from V and 1 base from J, with 13 bases between. Germline lookup yields CDR1 SGDLS and CDR2 YYNGEE. CDR3 coding DNA: TGTGCCAGCAGCGCCCGAGGGGGTTTCCAAGAGACCCAGTACTTC. This encodes CASSARGGFQETQYF.